This T cell receptor (beta chain) was profiled in a study of CD8+CD57+ T cells in acquired aplastic anemia. Across the whole study: Average DNA yield from sorted CD4+ and CD8+ cells was approximately 3.2 ug.

As for this clonotype: Its specificity is not known.

General observations from the study: Patient and control CD8+ Simpson's diversity was not significantly different.

Genomic DNA served as template for TCR beta VDJ and CDR3 profiling. One entry per CDR3 protein, called by TCRdb with MiXCR from the reads. Of 60,000 to 75,000 distinct CDR3 sequences in the sample, around 55% are singletons; the top ten hold under 2.5%. The CDR3 spans 15 residues. Germline CDR1 SGHRS, CDR2 YFSETQ. Trimming cost V 0 bases and J 2 bases, with 11 bases left between them. The receptor's source is a human donor in good health, serving as a control. The chain links TRBV5-1 to TRBJ2-5; the D gene could be TRBD1 or TRBD2 (6 bases each). Sequencing was done on a sample of sorted CD4+, CD8+, or CD8+CD57+ T cells (not recorded which) from PBMCs. Here the CDR3 DNA reads TGCGCCAGCAGCTTGGCGGGGGCGGCACAAGAGACCCAGTACTTC. It encodes CASSLAGAAQETQYF.